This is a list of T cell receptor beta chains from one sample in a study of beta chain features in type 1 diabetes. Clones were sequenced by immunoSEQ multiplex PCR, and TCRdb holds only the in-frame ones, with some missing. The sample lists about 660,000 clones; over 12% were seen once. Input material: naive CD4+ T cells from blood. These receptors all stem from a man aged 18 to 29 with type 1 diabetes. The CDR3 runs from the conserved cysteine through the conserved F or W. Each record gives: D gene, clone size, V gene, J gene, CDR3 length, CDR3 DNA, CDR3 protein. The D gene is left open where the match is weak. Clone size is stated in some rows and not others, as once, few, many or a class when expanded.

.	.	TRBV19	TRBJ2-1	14	TGTGCCAGTAGTACCCTAGATTATAACAATGAGCAGTTCTTC	CASSTLDYNNEQFF
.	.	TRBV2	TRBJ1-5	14	TGTGCCAGCAGTGAACCATTCAGACAGTCCCCCCAGCATTTT	CASSEPFRQSPQHF
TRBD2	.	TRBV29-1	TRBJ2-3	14	TGCAGCGTTTGGACTAGCGGGAGCTCAGATACGCAGTATTTT	CSVWTSGSSDTQYF
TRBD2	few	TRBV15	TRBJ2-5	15	TGTGCCACCAGCAGAGATGCGGGGGTCCTGGGGACCCAGTACTTC	CATSRDAGVLGTQYF
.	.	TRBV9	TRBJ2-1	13	TGTGCCAGCAGCGTAGAGAGGAATCACGAGCAGTTCTTC	CASSVERNHEQFF
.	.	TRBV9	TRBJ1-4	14	TGTGCCAGCAGTCCTCGACAAACCCAATCAGAACTGTTTTTT	CASSPRQTQSELFF
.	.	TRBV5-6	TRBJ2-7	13	TGTGCCAGCAGCTTGGACAGGACCTACGAGCAGTACTTC	CASSLDRTYEQYF
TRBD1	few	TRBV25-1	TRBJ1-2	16	TGTGCCAGCAGTGACCGGACAGGGGGCCTTCCTAGGGGCTACACCTTC	CASSDRTGGLPRGYTF
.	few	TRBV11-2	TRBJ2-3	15	TGTGCCAGCAGCCCCAGGGGGGGAGCGACAGATACGCAGTATTTT	CASSPRGGATDTQYF
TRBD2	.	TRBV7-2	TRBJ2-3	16	TGTGCCAGCAGCGCCGGACTAGCGGGAGCGGCAGATACGCAGTATTTT	CASSAGLAGAADTQYF
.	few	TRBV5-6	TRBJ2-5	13	TGTGCCAGCAGCTTGACTGGGCCGGAGACCCAGTACTTC	CASSLTGPETQYF
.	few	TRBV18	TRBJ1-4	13	TGTGCCAGCTCACCGGGTAAAAATGAAAAACTGTTTTTT	CASSPGKNEKLFF
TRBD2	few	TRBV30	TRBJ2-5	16	TGTGCCTGGGCCCAGGCTCCGGGACTAGCGGGAGGGGCGCTGTACTTC	CAWAQAPGLAGGALYF
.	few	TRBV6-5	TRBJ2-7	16	TGTGCCAGCAGTTACTTACACCAGGGAGATGGGAACGAGCAGTACTTC	CASSYLHQGDGNEQYF
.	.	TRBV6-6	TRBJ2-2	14	TGTGCCAGCAGTTACACAGAGACGTACGTGGAGCTGTTTTTT	CASSYTETYVELFF
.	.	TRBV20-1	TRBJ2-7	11	TGCAGTGCTAGCCGTAGCTACGAGCAGTACTTC	CSASRSYEQYF
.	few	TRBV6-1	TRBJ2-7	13	TGTGCCAGCAGAGAGGGGTACTCCTACGAGCAGTACTTC	CASREGYSYEQYF
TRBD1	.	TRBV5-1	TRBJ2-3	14	TGCGCCAGCAGGATGGGACAGGGTCCAGATACGCAGTATTTT	CASRMGQGPDTQYF
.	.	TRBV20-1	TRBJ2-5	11	TGCAGTGCTAGTGGGCGGGAGACCCAGTACTTC	CSASGRETQYF
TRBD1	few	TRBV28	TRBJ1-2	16	TGTGCCAGCAGTTTATTAGGGCCAGGGGGCAACTATGGCTACACCTTC	CASSLLGPGGNYGYTF
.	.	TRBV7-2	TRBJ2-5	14	TGTGCCAGCAGCTTCGGGCGTGCCCAAGAGACCCAGTACTTC	CASSFGRAQETQYF
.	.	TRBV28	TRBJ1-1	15	TGTGCCAGCAGTCGGGGGGGACCGCAGAACACTGAAGCTTTCTTT	CASSRGGPQNTEAFF
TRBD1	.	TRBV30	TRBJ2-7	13	TGTGCCTGGAGTATTGGGACAGCCTACGAGCAGTACTTC	CAWSIGTAYEQYF
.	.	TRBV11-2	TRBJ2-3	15	TGTGCCAGCAGCTTCACTGTGGACAGCACAGATACGCAGTATTTT	CASSFTVDSTDTQYF
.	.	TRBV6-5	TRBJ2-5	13	TGTGCCAGCAGTTTGATGATACAAGAGACCCAGTACTTC	CASSLMIQETQYF
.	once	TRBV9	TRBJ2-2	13	TGTGCCAGCACATACGGGGGAACCGGGGAGCTGTTTTTT	CASTYGGTGELFF
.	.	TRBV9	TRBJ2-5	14	TGTGCCAGCAGCGTAGTAAGCGGCGCCCAGACCCAGTACTTC	CASSVVSGAQTQYF
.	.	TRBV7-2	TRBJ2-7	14	TGTGCCAGCAGCTTACACAGTCGTACCTACGAGCAGTACTTC	CASSLHSRTYEQYF
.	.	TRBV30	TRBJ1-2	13	TGTGCCTGGATAGGAGGGGTAGTCTATGGCTACACCTTC	CAWIGGVVYGYTF
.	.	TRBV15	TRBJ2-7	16	TGTGCCACCAGCAAGGCCGGAGCGGCAAGCTCCTACGAGCAGTACTTC	CATSKAGAASSYEQYF
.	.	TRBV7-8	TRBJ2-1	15	TGTGCCAGCAGCGGTTACAGAGTTCAATCCAATGAGCAGTTCTTC	CASSGYRVQSNEQFF
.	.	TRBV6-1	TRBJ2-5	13	TGTGCCAGCAGTGGCCCGGGAAAAGAGACCCAGTACTTC	CASSGPGKETQYF
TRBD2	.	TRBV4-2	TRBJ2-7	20	TGTGCCAGCAGCCCGGGGAGGGCGGGAGGGCCGCGGGAAGTCTCTCACGAGCAGTACTTC	CASSPGRAGGPREVSHEQYF
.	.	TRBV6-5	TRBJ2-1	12	TGTGCCAGCAGTTATTCTCGGCGAGAGCAGTTCTTC	CASSYSRREQFF
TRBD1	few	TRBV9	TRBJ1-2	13	TGTGCCAGCAGCGGACAGGGGGCGGGTGGCTACACCTTC	CASSGQGAGGYTF
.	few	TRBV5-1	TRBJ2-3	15	TGCGCCAGCAGCTTGGTTCAGCAGAGCACAGATACGCAGTATTTT	CASSLVQQSTDTQYF
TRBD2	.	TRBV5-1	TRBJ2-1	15	TGCGCCAGCAGCTTGGATAGCGGGATGTTCAATGAGCAGTTCTTC	CASSLDSGMFNEQFF
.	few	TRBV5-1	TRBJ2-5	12	TGCGCCAGCAGCCGAACCCAAGAGACCCAGTACTTC	CASSRTQETQYF
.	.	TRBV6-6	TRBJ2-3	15	TGTGCCAGCACTCTACAGGGAGGAGGCACAGATACGCAGTATTTT	CASTLQGGGTDTQYF
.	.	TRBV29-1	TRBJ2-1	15	TGCAGCGTCCCCGGTTTCCCCACGAGGGTCTTTGAGCAGTTCTTC	CSVPGFPTRVFEQFF
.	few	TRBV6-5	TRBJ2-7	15	TGTGCCAGCCGTTCCGGAGGTGCGGGCTCCTACGAGCAGTACTTC	CASRSGGAGSYEQYF
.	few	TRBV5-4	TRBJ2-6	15	TGTGCCAGCAGCCCCCCGGGTGAGGGGGCCAACGTCCTGACTTTC	CASSPPGEGANVLTF
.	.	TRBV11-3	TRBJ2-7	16	TGTGCCAGCAGCTTAGCCGGGGCTAGCTACTTCGACGAGCAGTACTTC	CASSLAGASYFDEQYF
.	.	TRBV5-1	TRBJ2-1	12	TGCGCCAGCAGCTTTGAGTACAATGAGCAGTTCTTC	CASSFEYNEQFF
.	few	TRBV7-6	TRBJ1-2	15	TGTGCCAGCAGCTCACACCGGGCCCCTAACTATGGCTACACCTTC	CASSSHRAPNYGYTF
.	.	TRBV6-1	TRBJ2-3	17	TGTGCCAGCAGTGAGAGCCCGGACACCTTTAGCACAGATACGCAGTATTTT	CASSESPDTFSTDTQYF
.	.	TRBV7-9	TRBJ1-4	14	TGTGCCAGCGGCGTCCAGGCTGGTAATGAAAAACTGTTTTTT	CASGVQAGNEKLFF
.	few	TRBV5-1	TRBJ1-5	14	TGCGCCAGCAGCTTGGGTGGGGGCAATCAGCCCCAGCATTTT	CASSLGGGNQPQHF
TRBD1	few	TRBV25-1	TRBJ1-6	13	TGTGCCACCGGGGGACAGTATAATTCACCCCTCCACTTT	CATGGQYNSPLHF
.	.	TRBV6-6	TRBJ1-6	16	TGTGCCAGCAGTTACGAGAGGGGCTCCTATAATTCACCCCTCCACTTT	CASSYERGSYNSPLHF
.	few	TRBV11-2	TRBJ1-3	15	TGTGCCAGCAGTAGCCAGCACTCCTCTGGAAACACCATATATTTT	CASSSQHSSGNTIYF